Reported below is one T cell receptor (beta chain). The sample comes from a study of blood T cell repertoires in COVID-19. Data came from immunoSEQ multiplex PCR; TCRdb stores just in-frame clones and leaves some out. This table holds hundreds of thousands of clones, approximately 89% found once. In Seattle, patients joined the study during active infection and were tracked longitudinally. This TCR derives from a man aged 18 to 29 with COVID-19, enrolled during active disease. Sequencing was performed on peripheral blood.

The CDR3 loop reads CASSLAEYRGNYGYTF. In DNA, the CDR3 is TGTGCCAGCAGTTTAGCAGAGTACAGGGGTAACTATGGCTACACCTTC. The chain joins TRBV27 to TRBJ1-2, with TRBD1 matching 7 bases. In germline, CDR1 is MNHEY, CDR2 SMNVEV (reference sequence). This CDR3 has 16 amino acids. Trimming took 2 bases from V and 1 from J; bases not matched to a gene: 7.